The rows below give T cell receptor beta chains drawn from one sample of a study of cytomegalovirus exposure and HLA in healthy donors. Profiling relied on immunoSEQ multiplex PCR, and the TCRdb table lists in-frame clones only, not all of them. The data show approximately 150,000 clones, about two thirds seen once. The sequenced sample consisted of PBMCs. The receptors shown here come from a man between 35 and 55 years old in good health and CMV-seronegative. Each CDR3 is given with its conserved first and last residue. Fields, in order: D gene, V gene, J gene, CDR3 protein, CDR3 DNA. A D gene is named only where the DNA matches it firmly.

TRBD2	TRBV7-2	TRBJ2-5	CASSSLTSGQETQYF	TGTGCCAGCAGCTCACTAACTAGCGGGCAAGAGACCCAGTACTTC
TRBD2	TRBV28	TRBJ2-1	CASNLSGRTGAGEQFF	TGTGCCAGCAACCTTAGCGGGAGAACTGGTGCTGGAGAGCAGTTCTTC
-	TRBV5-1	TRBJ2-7	CASSSGQGSIYEQYF	TGCGCCAGCAGCTCGGGACAAGGTTCCATCTACGAGCAGTACTTC
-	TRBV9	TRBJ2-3	CASSVVGGGGDTQYF	TGTGCCAGCAGCGTAGTCGGAGGGGGAGGGGATACGCAGTATTTT
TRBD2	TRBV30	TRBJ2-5	CAWASNPSGRREETQYF	TGTGCCTGGGCCTCAAATCCTAGCGGGAGGAGAGAAGAGACCCAGTACTTC
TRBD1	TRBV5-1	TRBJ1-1	CASSLTGTGRPNTEAFF	TGCGCCAGCAGCTTAACTGGGACAGGGAGGCCGAACACTGAAGCTTTCTTT
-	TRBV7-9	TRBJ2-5	CASSSARGTGETQYF	TGTGCCAGCAGTTCAGCCCGGGGTACTGGGGAGACCCAGTACTTC
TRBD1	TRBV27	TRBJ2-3	CASWNHPGQGGTDTQYF	TGTGCCAGCTGGAACCACCCGGGACAGGGAGGCACAGATACGCAGTATTTT
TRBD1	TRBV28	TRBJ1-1	CASRWDRESTEAFF	TGTGCCAGCAGATGGGACAGGGAAAGTACTGAAGCTTTCTTT
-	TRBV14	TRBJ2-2	CASSQRRAGVITGELFF	TGTGCCAGCAGCCAAAGGCGGGCAGGGGTGATCACCGGGGAGCTGTTTTTT
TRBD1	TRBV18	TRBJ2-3	CASSGQGIDTQYF	TGTGCCAGCTCGGGACAGGGAATAGATACGCAGTATTTT
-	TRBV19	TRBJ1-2	CASSYRRGYTF	TGTGCCAGTAGTTACAGAAGGGGCTACACCTTC
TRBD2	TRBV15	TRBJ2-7	CATSRVGGNEQYF	TGTGCCACCAGCAGAGTGGGAGGGAACGAGCAGTACTTC